A single sample gave rise to the 6 T cell receptor beta chains below, sequenced in a study of cytomegalovirus exposure and HLA in healthy donors. 60 Vbeta and 13 Jbeta primers were used in PCR. Only in-frame clones appear in the TCRdb table, and some are missing; sequencing was by immunoSEQ multiplex PCR. The data contain more than 90,000 clones, around 80% of them singletons. Sequencing was done on a sample of PBMCs. Source of these receptors: a woman aged 55-70 years in good health and CMV-seronegative.

In this sample, this clone turned up once. The chain joins TRBV7-8 to TRBJ1-4, with 10 bases fitting TRBD1. With 2 bases clipped from V and 5 bases from J, the junction kept 5 bases outside the gene matches. Germline V lookup: CDR1 SGHVS, CDR2 FQNEAQ. The CDR3 contains 16 residues. CDR3 sequence (DNA): TGTGCCAGCAGCTTACGTTGGGGACAGGGGAATGAAAAACTGTTTTTT. This encodes CASSLRWGQGNEKLFF.

The J gene is TRBJ2-7, the V gene TRBV10-3; D gene uncertain. V was clipped by 2 bases and J by 3 bases, with 5 bases between them. The germline gives CDR1 ENHRY, CDR2 SYGVKD. The CDR3 has 12 residues. The CDR3 DNA reads as TGTGCCATCAGTGAGGAGGTCTACGAGCAGTACTTC. Its protein product is CAISEEVYEQYF.

The V gene is TRBV29-1, the J gene TRBJ2-2; tentative D call: TRBD2 (5 bases). Germline CDR1 is SQVTM and CDR2 is ANQGSEA. Trimming cost V 7 bases and J 2 bases, with 8 bases left between them. This CDR3 has 12 amino acids. CDR3 nucleotides: TGCAGCGCCGGGGTCAACACCGGGGAGCTGTTTTTT. Amino acids: CSAGVNTGELFF.

The chain couples TRBV6-5 to TRBJ1-1; D is perhaps TRBD1 (6 bases). Germline values: CDR1 MNHEY, CDR2 SVGAGI. Trimming shortened V by 5 bases and J by 4 bases, and 14 bases separated the two germline ends. The CDR3 consists of 14 residues. CDR3 residues: CASSPRRGGTEAFF. The CDR3 DNA sequence: TGTGCCAGCAGTCCCCGCCGAGGGGGCACTGAAGCTTTCTTT.

This clone was counted only a few times. CDR3 protein: CASSVDSSSYNEQFF. The CDR3 DNA reads as TGTGCCAGCAGCGTAGACTCGAGCTCCTACAATGAGCAGTTCTTC. J is TRBJ2-1 and V is TRBV9, with unresolved D. The length of the CDR3 is 15 residues. The germline V and J ends were trimmed by 0 bases and 0 bases, with 7 bases remaining between them. CDR1 and CDR2 from the germline V gene are SGDLS and YYNGEE.

V usage is TRBV2 and J usage is TRBJ2-7; maybe TRBD2 (5 bases). Deletions cut 6 bases from V and 3 bases from J, with 12 bases between. Per germline, CDR1 SNHLY and CDR2 FYNNEI. CDR3 length equals 13 residues. The CDR3 reads CASSRGLNYEQYF. For the CDR3, the DNA is TGTGCCAGCAGCAGAGGGTTGAACTACGAGCAGTACTTC. Complete variable domain (other parts from reference TRBV2 and TRBJ2-7): EPEVTQTPSHQVTQMGQEVILRCVPISNHLYFYWYRQILGQKVEFLVSFYNNEISEKSEIFDDQFSVERPDGSNFTLKIRSTKLEDSAMYFCASSRGLNYEQYFGPGTRLTVT.